The 25 T cell receptor beta chains listed next were all sequenced from one sample in a study of T cell responses to AZD1222 COVID-19 vaccine. Libraries were prepared by immunoSEQ multiplex PCR; TCRdb keeps only in-frame clonotypes and omits some of them. The top ten clones hold roughly 3.9% of a sample with about 55,000 clones, about 85% of them seen once. The sample in question was peripheral blood, obtained on day 0 of AZD1222 vaccination. The receptors stem from an adult in good health.

Here the CDR3 reads CASSQEQDPNEKLFF. The CDR3 coding sequence is TGTGCCAGCAGCCAAGAACAGGATCCTAATGAAAAACTGTTTTTT. The chain uses TRBV14 and TRBJ1-4; D is perhaps TRBD1 (5 bases). The CDR3 has 15 amino acids. Germline CDR1 and CDR2: SGHDN and FVKESK. The V gene lost 0 bases and the J gene lost 3 bases, with 8 bases spanning the gap.

This chain uses TRBV12-3 or TRBV12-4 with TRBJ1-1; D may be TRBD1 (5 bases). The CDR3 runs 13 residues. The V and J ends lost 6 bases and 5 bases respectively, with 13 bases between them. The CDR3 coding sequence is TGTGCCAGCAGAAGGAGGGGTGGTACTGAAGCTTTCTTT. This encodes CASRRRGGTEAFF.

V and J are TRBV29-1 and TRBJ2-1; 12 nucleotides agree with TRBD2. V was pared by 6 bases and J by 3 bases, with 21 bases of the junction left unmatched. The CDR3 has 20 residues. Germline CDR1 is SQVTM and CDR2 is ANQGSEA. CDR3 DNA sequence: TGCAGCGTATCCTCCTTCCGGCCTAGCGGGGGGGCGTTAGACTACAATGAGCAGTTCTTC. This codes for CSVSSFRPSGGALDYNEQFF.

The chain is built from TRBV5-1 and TRBJ2-7, with a possible D match to TRBD1 (5 bases). Per germline, CDR1 SGHRS and CDR2 YFSETQ. The CDR3 runs 14 residues. Trimming cost V 0 bases and J 2 bases, with 9 bases left between them. CDR3 DNA sequence: TGCGCCAGCAGCTTGGGGAAGGGGACCTACGAGCAGTACTTC. Amino acids: CASSLGKGTYEQYF.

V gene TRBV5-6 combines with J gene TRBJ1-1; TRBD1 might be the D (5 bases). The CDR3 length is 13 residues. With 1 base removed from V and 9 bases from J, the gap between germline ends came to 13 bases. Germline CDR1 and CDR2: SGHDT and YYEEEE. The DNA of the CDR3 is TGTGCCAGCAGCTTGCGCAGGGCTTGGAAAGCTTTCTTT. Its protein product is CASSLRRAWKAFF.

This CDR3 reads CASSPPGMNTGELFF. CDR3 DNA sequence: TGTGCCAGCTCACCACCGGGGATGAACACCGGGGAGCTGTTTTTT. The chain employs TRBV18 and TRBJ2-2; D uncertain. Germline V lookup: CDR1 KGHSH, CDR2 LQKENI. The CDR3 totals 15 residues. V was pared by 0 bases and J by 1 base, with 6 bases between.

V is TRBV12-3 or TRBV12-4 and J is TRBJ2-1; 9 positions agree with TRBD1. This CDR3 spans 12 amino acids. The J segment lost 15 bases and the V segment lost 1 base, leaving 4 bases of the junction unmatched. CDR3 bases: TGTGCCAGCAGTTTAGGGGACAGGGAACCGTTCTTC. Translating gives CASSLGDREPFF.

The J gene is TRBJ1-3, the V gene TRBV28, with D perhaps TRBD1 (5 bases). The V end was cut by 5 bases, the J end by 5 bases, with 10 bases between. The CDR3 contains 13 residues. The germline V gene encodes CDR1 MDHEN and CDR2 SYDVKM. The chain's CDR3 is CASSGGGRNTIYF. DNA for the CDR3: TGTGCCAGCAGTGGCGGGGGGAGAAACACCATATATTTT.

The chain links TRBV4-2 to TRBJ2-3; D is possibly TRBD1 or TRBD2 (5 bases each). In germline, CDR1 is LGHNA, CDR2 YNFKEQ. Trimming stripped 1 base from V and 4 bases from J, with 12 bases between. This CDR3 spans 15 amino acids. The CDR3 nucleotides are TGTGCCAGCAGCCAAGGGGGGATCAACTCAGATACGCAGTATTTT. The encoded protein is CASSQGGINSDTQYF.

This clone was found a few times. This chain connects TRBV3-1 (or the pseudogene TRBV3-2) to TRBJ1-2; 9 positions match TRBD1. Germline-derived CDR1 and CDR2 are LGHDT and YNNKEL (reference sequence). The CDR3 has 16 amino acids. With V trimmed by 4 bases and J by 2 bases, 8 bases remained unmatched. CDR3 in DNA: TGTGCCAGCAGCCTCGGGACAGGGTCCCACAACTATGGCTACACCTTC. Amino acid sequence: CASSLGTGSHNYGYTF.

The gene calls are TRBV4-1 and TRBJ1-5; 8 bases align to TRBD1. Trimming cost V 3 bases and J 4 bases; bases outside gene matches: 11. The CDR3 extends over 17 amino acids. Germline CDR1 reads MGHRA; CDR2 reads YSYEKL. CDR3 nucleotide sequence: TGCGCCAGCAGCCAGGGACCAGGGGGCGCGTTTAATCAGCCCCAGCATTTT. Translated: CASSQGPGGAFNQPQHF.

The J gene is TRBJ1-5, the V gene TRBV6-5, with 9 bases matching TRBD1. The CDR3 is 15 amino acids. Germline V gene sequence: CDR1 MNHEY, CDR2 SVGAGI. V lost 5 bases to trimming and J lost 6 bases; unmatched junction nucleotides: 8. CDR3 nucleotides: TGTGCCAGCAGTCCCCGGGACAGGGAAAGTCAGCCCCAGCATTTT. Amino acids: CASSPRDRESQPQHF.

This clone has only one observation. The rearrangement uses TRBV30 and TRBJ1-1; the match to TRBD1 covers 8 bases. V lost 2 bases, J lost 8 bases, and 7 bases stayed unmatched. The CDR3 extends over 13 amino acids. The V gene's germline CDR1 is GTSNPN and CDR2 SVGIG (reference sequence). CDR3 sequence reads: CAWSFVGQGEAFF. The CDR3 nucleotides are TGTGCCTGGAGTTTCGTCGGACAGGGAGAAGCTTTCTTT.

This rearrangement joins TRBV29-1 to TRBJ2-7, with 8 bases fitting TRBD1. This CDR3 has 13 residues. Germline lookup yields CDR1 SQVTM and CDR2 ANQGSEA. Unmatched junction bases numbered 4, after V lost 6 bases and J lost 0 bases. CDR3 DNA: TGCAGCGTCGGACAGGGATTCTCCTACGAGCAGTACTTC. This encodes CSVGQGFSYEQYF.

The chain joins TRBV24-1 to TRBJ2-7, with 9 bases aligning to TRBD1. V was pared by 2 bases and J by 2 bases, with 3 bases of the junction left unmatched. The germline CDR1 and CDR2 sequences are KGHDR and SFDVKD. CDR3 length equals 15 residues. The CDR3 spells CATSDSGQGPYEQYF. CDR3 coding DNA: TGTGCCACCAGTGATTCGGGACAGGGACCCTACGAGCAGTACTTC.

The genes are TRBV5-4 and TRBJ2-7, with a tentative D call TRBD1 (6 bases). The CDR3 loop spans 16 amino acids. CDR1 is SGHNT and CDR2 is YYREEE in the germline V gene (reference sequence). V lost 0 bases and J lost 5, with 18 bases in between. The CDR3, as DNA: TGTGCCAGCAGCTTGGTAGAAGAACAGGGAGTCGACGAGCAGTACTTC. This translates into CASSLVEEQGVDEQYF.

This chain links TRBV28 with TRBJ2-4, with 7 bases matching TRBD2. This CDR3 spans 15 amino acids. The germline V gene encodes CDR1 MDHEN and CDR2 SYDVKM. Trimming cost V 7 bases and J 2 bases; bases outside gene matches: 8. This CDR3 is CASNPPGGPKNIQYF. The CDR3 DNA reads TGTGCCAGCAATCCCCCGGGGGGACCCAAAAACATTCAGTACTTC. Complete variable domain (other parts from reference TRBV28 and TRBJ2-4): DVKVTQSSRYLVKRTGEKVFLECVQDMDHENMFWYRQDPGLGLRLIYFSYDVKMKEKGDIPEGYSVSREKKERFSLILESASTNQTSMYLCASNPPGGPKNIQYFGAGTRLSVL.

This rearrangement joins TRBV29-1 to TRBJ1-2, with D tentatively TRBD1 (5 bases). The CDR3 sequence is 12 residues long. The V gene lost 3 bases and the J gene lost 7 bases, with 12 bases spanning the gap. CDR1 and CDR2 (germline): SQVTM, ANQGSEA. CDR3 nucleotide sequence: TGCAGCGTTGACGGCCAGGGTCCTGGCTACACCTTC. Translation gives CSVDGQGPGYTF.

The chain links TRBV10-3 to TRBJ2-7, with 8 bases identical to TRBD1. This CDR3 has 15 residues. V was clipped by 3 bases and J by 3 bases; unmatched bases: 7. Looked up from germline, CDR1 is ENHRY and CDR2 is SYGVKD. DNA for the CDR3: TGTGCCATCAGTGACTCGACAGGGGTGGACTACGAGCAGTACTTC. It translates to CAISDSTGVDYEQYF.

The genes are TRBV6-5 and TRBJ2-1, with 8 bases aligning to TRBD1. The CDR3 loop spans 15 amino acids. V was pared by 2 bases and J by 4 bases, with 4 bases of the junction left unmatched. Germline V gene data show CDR1 as MNHEY and CDR2 as SVGAGI. CDR3 sequence: CASSYGGQAYNEQFF. CDR3 nucleotide sequence: TGTGCCAGCAGTTACGGGGGACAGGCGTACAATGAGCAGTTCTTC.

This chain uses TRBV4-1 with TRBJ2-5, with a tentative D call TRBD1 (5 bases). The CDR3 is made up of 15 amino acids. V lost 0 bases and J lost 2, with 10 bases in between. CDR1 MGHRA and CDR2 YSYEKL come from the germline V gene. In DNA, the CDR3 is TGCGCCAGCAGCCAAGAACAAGGGGAACAAGAGACCCAGTACTTC. The encoded protein is CASSQEQGEQETQYF.

The chain employs TRBV7-6 and TRBJ1-4; D gene uncertain. Germline V CDR1 and CDR2: SGHVS, FNYEAQ. The CDR3 consists of 15 residues. Trimming stripped 5 bases from V and 3 bases from J, with 13 bases between. Here the CDR3 DNA reads TGTGCCAGCAGCCCCCGTATGGCTGCTAATGAAAAACTGTTTTTT. Its translation is CASSPRMAANEKLFF.

V gene TRBV11-2 combines with J gene TRBJ1-5, with unresolved D. The CDR3 runs to 13 residues. CDR1 SGHAT and CDR2 FQNNGV come from the germline V gene. Trimming removed 5 bases at V and 5 bases at J, with 10 bases between. This chain's CDR3 is CASSPGDYQPQHF. Here the CDR3 DNA reads TGTGCCAGCAGCCCAGGTGATTATCAGCCCCAGCATTTT.

V is TRBV10-3 and J is TRBJ1-5; D not resolved. This CDR3 is built from 14 residues. V shed 6 bases and J shed 7 bases, with 16 bases lying between them. The germline V gene has CDR1 ENHRY and CDR2 SYGVKD. In DNA, the CDR3 is TGTGCCATCAGGGATGACGGCTATCAACAGCCCCAGCATTTT. Translating it yields CAIRDDGYQQPQHF.

The chain carries TRBV11-2 and TRBJ1-2, with 9 bases matching TRBD1. Germline CDR1 SGHAT, CDR2 FQNNGV. V shed 5 bases and J 4 bases; nucleotides not matched to a gene: 8. The CDR3 loop spans 15 amino acids. CDR3 sequence reads: CASSNPGQGTYGYTF. CDR3 nucleotides: TGTGCCAGCAGCAACCCGGGACAGGGTACCTATGGCTACACCTTC.